The rows below give T cell receptor beta chains drawn from one sample of a study of spatial heterogeneity in lung cancer. TCRdb re-called the 5' RACE reads through MiXCR, storing one row per CDR3 protein. Altogether 8,900 or so distinct CDR3 sequences are present, 8% to 10% being singletons, with the ten largest covering 10% to 15%. The sample was lung tumor tissue, taken at surgery. These receptors were collected from a female donor with early-stage non-small cell lung cancer. Both conserved end residues are part of each CDR3. The order of the fields is CDR3 length, J gene, D gene, clone size, V gene, CDR3 protein, CDR3 DNA. A D gene is named only where the DNA matches it firmly. A clone size is listed for some rows: how often the clone was seen (once, few, many), or a class if it is expanded.

cdr3_length: 14
j_call: TRBJ1-3
d_call: NA
clone_size: medium-sized
v_call: TRBV7-2
cdr3_aa: CASSLQGFGNTIYF
cdr3_nt: TGTGCCAGCAGCTTACAGGGGTTCGGAAACACCATATATTTT

cdr3_length: 14
j_call: TRBJ1-3
d_call: NA
clone_size: many
v_call: TRBV4-3
cdr3_aa: CASSQGGWANTIYF
cdr3_nt: TGCGCCAGCAGCCAAGGAGGTTGGGCAAACACCATATATTTT

cdr3_length: 15
j_call: TRBJ2-5
d_call: TRBD2
clone_size: NA
v_call: TRBV7-2
cdr3_aa: CASSFRGAGGETQYF
cdr3_nt: TGTGCCAGCAGCTTTCGCGGTGCGGGAGGTGAGACCCAGTACTTC

cdr3_length: 17
j_call: TRBJ1-6
d_call: NA
clone_size: many
v_call: TRBV6-5
cdr3_aa: CASSYRAEWTYNSPLHF
cdr3_nt: TGTGCCAGCAGTTACCGGGCCGAGTGGACCTATAATTCACCCCTCCACTTT

cdr3_length: 13
j_call: TRBJ2-7
d_call: NA
clone_size: NA
v_call: TRBV7-2
cdr3_aa: CASSLQVSYEQYF
cdr3_nt: TGTGCCAGCAGCTTGCAGGTTTCCTACGAGCAGTACTTC

cdr3_length: 16
j_call: TRBJ1-2
d_call: NA
clone_size: medium-sized
v_call: TRBV5-6
cdr3_aa: CASSPGVGAGDYGYTF
cdr3_nt: TGTGCCAGCTCCCCCGGTGTGGGGGCCGGGGACTATGGCTACACCTTC

cdr3_length: 20
j_call: TRBJ2-3
d_call: NA
clone_size: many
v_call: TRBV4-2
cdr3_aa: CASSQDYGPGAGASTDTQYF
cdr3_nt: TGTGCCAGCAGCCAAGATTATGGCCCGGGGGCAGGGGCAAGCACAGATACGCAGTATTTT

cdr3_length: 15
j_call: TRBJ2-1
d_call: TRBD1
clone_size: NA
v_call: TRBV6-1
cdr3_aa: CASRRWTGGDNEQFF
cdr3_nt: TGTGCCAGCAGGAGATGGACAGGGGGAGACAATGAGCAGTTCTTC

cdr3_length: 15
j_call: TRBJ2-3
d_call: TRBD1
clone_size: NA
v_call: TRBV12-3/TRBV12-4
cdr3_aa: CASSNPGQGRDTQYF
cdr3_nt: TGTGCCAGCAGTAACCCGGGACAGGGAAGGGATACGCAGTATTTT

cdr3_length: 17
j_call: TRBJ2-1
d_call: TRBD2
clone_size: few
v_call: TRBV4-1
cdr3_aa: CASSQDWRGGEYNEQFF
cdr3_nt: TGCGCCAGCAGCCAAGATTGGCGGGGGGGCGAGTACAATGAGCAGTTCTTC

cdr3_length: 17
j_call: TRBJ1-1
d_call: NA
clone_size: many
v_call: TRBV18
cdr3_aa: CASSPQGRGYMNTEAFF
cdr3_nt: TGTGCCAGCTCACCCCAGGGGCGAGGGTACATGAACACTGAAGCTTTCTTT

cdr3_length: 15
j_call: TRBJ1-1
d_call: NA
clone_size: many
v_call: TRBV12-3/TRBV12-4
cdr3_aa: CASSLRQGGDTEAFF
cdr3_nt: TGTGCCAGCAGTTTAAGGCAGGGAGGGGACACTGAAGCTTTCTTT

cdr3_length: 13
j_call: TRBJ2-3
d_call: TRBD2
clone_size: few
v_call: TRBV29-1
cdr3_aa: CSVVLAGTDTQYF
cdr3_nt: TGCAGCGTTGTACTAGCGGGGACAGATACGCAGTATTTT

cdr3_length: 15
j_call: TRBJ2-7
d_call: NA
clone_size: many
v_call: TRBV7-2
cdr3_aa: CASSLILWGANEQYF
cdr3_nt: TGTGCCAGCAGCTTAATCCTCTGGGGGGCCAACGAGCAGTACTTC

cdr3_length: 16
j_call: TRBJ2-2
d_call: TRBD2
clone_size: medium-sized
v_call: TRBV18
cdr3_aa: CASSMTSGGNTGELFF
cdr3_nt: TGTGCCAGCTCCATGACTAGCGGGGGAAACACCGGGGAGCTGTTTTTT

cdr3_length: 14
j_call: TRBJ1-2
d_call: NA
clone_size: few
v_call: TRBV7-8
cdr3_aa: CASSLVSDNYGYTF
cdr3_nt: TGTGCCAGCAGCTTAGTTTCAGACAACTATGGCTACACCTTC

cdr3_length: 16
j_call: TRBJ1-2
d_call: NA
clone_size: many
v_call: TRBV7-6
cdr3_aa: CASSPSGGEANYGYTF
cdr3_nt: TGTGCCAGCAGCCCTTCGGGCGGCGAGGCTAACTATGGCTACACCTTC

cdr3_length: 18
j_call: TRBJ2-1
d_call: TRBD2
clone_size: few
v_call: TRBV10-3
cdr3_aa: CAISESTRERGKKNEQFF
cdr3_nt: TGTGCCATCAGTGAGTCGACTCGGGAGCGGGGGAAAAAAAATGAGCAGTTCTTC

cdr3_length: 15
j_call: TRBJ2-7
d_call: NA
clone_size: many
v_call: TRBV6-1
cdr3_aa: CASSETAYLFYEQYF
cdr3_nt: TGTGCCAGCAGTGAAACAGCTTACCTCTTCTACGAGCAGTACTTC

cdr3_length: 15
j_call: TRBJ2-3
d_call: NA
clone_size: NA
v_call: TRBV19
cdr3_aa: CASKTGLASTDTQYF
cdr3_nt: TGTGCCAGTAAGACCGGACTTGCTAGCACAGATACGCAGTATTTT

cdr3_length: 15
j_call: TRBJ1-5
d_call: TRBD1
clone_size: many
v_call: TRBV4-1
cdr3_aa: CASSHDRVRNQPQHF
cdr3_nt: TGCGCCAGCAGCCACGACAGGGTTAGGAATCAGCCCCAGCATTTT